Below are 25 T cell receptor beta chains sequenced from a single sample in a study of post-analysis software for immune sequencing data. Antigen specificity for these receptors is unknown. Unique molecular identifiers had been added to the TCR beta cDNA libraries. Via MiXCR, TCRdb re-called the PCR reads, giving one row per CDR3 protein. This repertoire shows 750,000 to 950,000 distinct CDR3 sequences, 40% to 55% found once; its top ten account for 4.9%. General study results and limits: TRBV5-6, TRBV5-1 and TRBV20-1 belonged to a set of about five TRBV segments that were more frequent in patients than controls.

Sequenced sample: blood. Receptors originate from a girl between 10 and 17 years old with multiple sclerosis.

This clonotype was observed a handful of times. The V and J genes are TRBV20-1 and TRBJ2-1; a possible D gene is TRBD2 (5 bases). The length of the CDR3 is 14 residues. CDR1 is DFQATT, CDR2 SNEGSKA, per germline (reference sequence). The germline V and J ends were trimmed by 5 bases and 5 bases, with 16 bases remaining between them. CDR3 in amino acids: CSAAEISAHNEQFF. CDR3 in DNA: TGCAGTGCTGCCGAAATTAGCGCCCACAATGAGCAGTTCTTC.

The chain uses TRBV5-1 and TRBJ1-2; 10 bases match TRBD1. The germline gives CDR1 SGHRS, CDR2 YFSETQ. The CDR3 sequence is 14 residues long. V lost 3 bases, J lost 3 bases, and 2 bases stayed unmatched. The CDR3 DNA is TGCGCCAGCAGCTGGGACAGGGGAGACTATGGCTACACCTTC. It codes for CASSWDRGDYGYTF.

V and J are TRBV6-5 and TRBJ1-5, with 8 nucleotides matching TRBD1. The J segment lost 4 bases and the V segment lost 8 bases, leaving 10 bases of the junction unmatched. The CDR3 spans 15 residues. Germline V gene data show CDR1 as MNHEY and CDR2 as SVGAGI. CDR3 nucleotide sequence: TGTGCCAGCGCCGCGACAGGGGCCCCTAATCAGCCCCAGCATTTT. Translating it yields CASAATGAPNQPQHF.

This clonotype has only a few counts. DNA of the CDR3: TGCAGCGTTGGGCCCGTCCAAGAGACCCAGTACTTC. It codes for CSVGPVQETQYF. The chain has TRBV29-1 and TRBJ2-5; D gene uncertain. Deletions cut 4 bases from V and 1 base from J, with 7 bases between. From germline, CDR1 is SQVTM and CDR2 ANQGSEA. This CDR3 is built from 12 residues.

V usage is TRBV27 and J usage is TRBJ2-3; 8 bases match TRBD2. V shed 5 bases and J 0 bases; nucleotides not matched to a gene: 4. Germline lookup yields CDR1 MNHEY and CDR2 SMNVEV (reference sequence). The CDR3 consists of 15 residues. In nucleotides, the CDR3 is TGTGCCAGCAGTCAGCGGGAGTGGAGCACAGATACGCAGTATTTT. The encoded protein is CASSQREWSTDTQYF.

This clonotype was counted only a few times. The rearrangement joins TRBV7-8 to TRBJ2-1; D perhaps matches TRBD1 (5 bases). Germline values: CDR1 SGHVS, CDR2 FQNEAQ. Trimming cost V 5 bases and J 8 bases, with 19 bases left between them. The CDR3 is 15 amino acids. The CDR3 loop is CASSPDNPRSHEQFF. Written as DNA, the CDR3 is TGTGCCAGCAGCCCGGACAACCCGAGATCCCATGAGCAGTTCTTC.

This clonotype was picked up a small number of times. V and J are TRBV7-9 and TRBJ2-7, with no clear D. The CDR3 spans 15 residues. Trimming stripped 1 base from V and 0 bases from J, with 10 bases between. Germline assignment: CDR1 SEHNR and CDR2 FQNEAQ (reference sequence). CDR3 residues: CASSLGWQDSYEQYF. The CDR3, as DNA: TGTGCCAGCAGCTTAGGGTGGCAGGACTCCTACGAGCAGTACTTC.

V usage is TRBV7-8 and J usage is TRBJ1-5; 8 nucleotides agree with TRBD1. The CDR3 is 14 amino acids. V shed 3 bases and J 4 bases; nucleotides not matched to a gene: 2. CDR1 and CDR2 (germline): SGHVS, FQNEAQ. The CDR3 loop reads CASSLDRENQPQHF. The CDR3 DNA reads TGTGCCAGCAGCTTGGACAGGGAGAATCAGCCCCAGCATTTT.

This clonotype appeared a few times. V gene TRBV13 combines with J gene TRBJ2-3; D is possibly TRBD1 (6 bases). The germline V gene has CDR1 PRHDT and CDR2 FYEKMQ (reference sequence). Deletions cut 4 bases from V and 2 bases from J, with 10 bases between. CDR3 size: 14 residues. The CDR3 region has the DNA TGTGCCAGCAGCTATGGGACATACACAGATACGCAGTATTTT. This sequence encodes CASSYGTYTDTQYF. Full variable domain (outside the CDR3, taken from reference TRBV13 and TRBJ2-3): AAGVIQSPRHLIKEKRETATLKCYPIPRHDTVYWYQQGPGQDPQFLISFYEKMQSDKGSIPDRFSAQQFSDYHSELNMSSLELGDSALYFCASSYGTYTDTQYFGPGTRLTVL.

The chain uses TRBV6-4 and TRBJ2-1; tentatively, D is TRBD2 (5 bases). TRBJ2-7 matches the DNA end more closely, so the J call is doubtful. Germline V CDR1 and CDR2: MRHNA, SNTAGT. The CDR3 loop spans 18 amino acids. CDR3 in amino acids: CASSEGFGGYRSYNEQYF. Here the CDR3 DNA reads TGTGCCAGCAGTGAGGGATTTGGCGGGTACCGCTCCTACAATGAGCAGTACTTC.

This clonotype was counted a single time. The chain employs TRBV11-3 and TRBJ1-4, with a weak D call TRBD1 (5 bases). V was trimmed by 1 base and J by 6 bases, leaving 9 bases between them. Germline-derived CDR1 and CDR2 are SGHNT and YENEEA. There are 14 residues in the CDR3. In DNA, the CDR3 is TGTGCCAGCAGCTTAGGATGGGGCGATGAAAAACTGTTTTTT. Encoded protein: CASSLGWGDEKLFF.

The gene calls are TRBV11-3 and TRBJ2-5, with a possible D match to TRBD2 (6 bases). This CDR3 is 15 amino acids long. Germline-derived CDR1 and CDR2 are SGHNT and YENEEA. V shed 2 bases and J shed 11 bases, with 21 bases lying between them. The CDR3 sequence: CASSLSLGRMNEQYF. The CDR3 nucleotides are TGTGCCAGCAGCTTATCTCTGGGGAGGATGAATGAGCAGTACTTC.

This clonotype was recorded a few times. The gene calls are TRBV12-3 or TRBV12-4 and TRBJ2-4, with D maybe TRBD2 (6 bases). V was clipped by 3 bases and J by 13 bases, with 19 bases between them. The CDR3 is 14 amino acids. This CDR3 is CASSFRETPQEQYF. CDR3 nucleotide sequence: TGTGCCAGCAGTTTCCGGGAGACCCCACAGGAGCAGTACTTC.

This clonotype was found a few times. The genes are TRBV6-6 and TRBJ1-6; tentatively, D is TRBD1 (5 bases). Trimming took 6 bases from V and 6 from J, leaving 18 bases between them. The CDR3 consists of 16 residues. From germline, CDR1 is MNHNY and CDR2 SVGAGI (reference sequence). This CDR3 is CASRSAWDASNSPLHF. The CDR3 DNA is TGTGCCAGCAGGTCTGCCTGGGACGCCAGTAATTCACCCCTCCACTTT.

The chain carries TRBV20-1 and TRBJ2-3; TRBD1 is a possible D gene (6 bases). V was clipped by 0 bases and J by 3 bases, with 16 bases between them. Germline loops: CDR1 DFQATT, CDR2 SNEGSKA (reference sequence). The CDR3 length is 16 residues. The CDR3 loop is CSARDHQGGKTDTQYF. CDR3 sequence (DNA): TGCAGTGCTAGAGACCACCAAGGGGGAAAGACAGATACGCAGTATTTT.

This clonotype turned up a few times. CDR3 nucleotide sequence: TGCAGCGTTGGAGGACTAGCGGGAGACAATGAGCAGTTCTTC. It encodes CSVGGLAGDNEQFF. The V and J genes are TRBV29-1 and TRBJ2-1; 13 bases align to TRBD2. The CDR3 is made up of 14 amino acids. Germline V CDR1 and CDR2: SQVTM, ANQGSEA. V trimming: 4 bases; J trimming: 5 bases; junction bases outside the gene matches: 2.

V is TRBV2 and J is TRBJ1-2; tentatively, D is TRBD1 (6 bases). The V gene's germline CDR1 is SNHLY and CDR2 FYNNEI. This CDR3 contains 16 residues. V lost 3 bases and J lost 3, with 17 bases in between. The CDR3 bases are TGTGCCAGCAGTGAGGTTTCGGGGGCCCGGGACTATGGCTACACCTTC. As protein: CASSEVSGARDYGYTF.

V gene TRBV6-1 combines with J gene TRBJ2-4, with D possibly matching TRBD1 (5 bases). The CDR3 extends over 13 amino acids. The V end was cut by 2 bases, the J end by 14 bases, with 16 bases between. Germline CDR1 MNHNS, CDR2 SASEGT. CDR3 region: CASSELVYRSEYF. The CDR3, as DNA: TGTGCCAGCAGTGAATTGGTCTACAGGTCGGAGTACTTC.

The chain joins TRBV7-9 to TRBJ2-5; 8 nucleotides align to TRBD2. The J call could be wrong; TRBJ2-7 is a better fit for the DNA end. The CDR3 is 13 residues long. Germline CDR1 SEHNR, CDR2 FQNEAQ (reference sequence). This CDR3 reads CASRKRGSYEQYF. The CDR3 nucleotides are TGTGCCAGCAGGAAGCGGGGGAGCTACGAGCAGTACTTC.

V is TRBV20-1 and J is TRBJ1-2; tentatively, D is TRBD1 (6 bases). Germline V gives CDR1 DFQATT, CDR2 SNEGSKA (reference sequence). This CDR3 is built from 13 residues. V lost 6 bases and J lost 7, with 18 bases in between. CDR3 loop: CSAPKTGGSGYTF. The CDR3 nucleotides read TGCAGTGCGCCCAAGACAGGAGGGTCTGGCTACACCTTC.

This clonotype was seen a handful of times. The chain uses TRBV7-2 and TRBJ2-5; 12 bases align to TRBD2. The germline V gene has CDR1 SGHTA and CDR2 FQGNSA. The V and J ends lost 3 bases and 5 bases, in that order; junction bases with no gene match: 4. The CDR3 has 15 amino acids. CDR3: CASSLGTSGWETQYF. DNA of the CDR3: TGTGCCAGCAGCTTGGGGACTAGCGGGTGGGAGACCCAGTACTTC.

This clonotype has only one observation. Its ends do not fully match the called genes, so a read error is possible. The chain links TRBV9 to TRBJ2-7; TRBD2 is a possible D gene (6 bases). Germline V gene data show CDR1 as SGDLS and CDR2 as YYNGEE. This CDR3 comprises 14 residues. The CDR3 DNA follows: TGTGCCAGCGGCGTAGGGGACTCAACCTACGAGCAGTACTTC. It yields the protein CASGVGDSTYEQYF.

This sequence joins TRBV6-5 and TRBJ2-5; 7 nucleotides align to TRBD2. The CDR3 is 12 residues long. CDR1 and CDR2 from the germline V gene are MNHEY and SVGAGI. The V segment lost 9 bases and the J segment 3 bases; nucleotides outside the gene matches: 4. The CDR3 DNA follows: TGTGCCAGTATGGGGGGGAAAGAGACCCAGTACTTC. Translation: CASMGGKETQYF.

The gene calls are TRBV24-1 and TRBJ2-1, with D perhaps matching TRBD1 (5 bases). Per germline, CDR1 KGHDR and CDR2 SFDVKD. The V end was cut by 3 bases, the J end by 4 bases, with 15 bases between. This CDR3 is 16 amino acids long. The CDR3 DNA sequence: TGTGCCACCAGTGATGCGGCCAAATCAGGGTACAATGAGCAGTTCTTC. Translated, it gives CATSDAAKSGYNEQFF.

J is TRBJ2-1 and V is TRBV6-6; D is possibly TRBD2 (6 bases). This CDR3 region has 17 residues. Germline values: CDR1 MNHNY, CDR2 SVGAGI (reference sequence). Trimming stripped 0 bases from V and 6 bases from J, with 18 bases between. The CDR3 DNA follows: TGTGCCAGCAGTTACTCGGGTGGGACCCCCGGGGGCAATGAGCAGTTCTTC. This codes for CASSYSGGTPGGNEQFF.